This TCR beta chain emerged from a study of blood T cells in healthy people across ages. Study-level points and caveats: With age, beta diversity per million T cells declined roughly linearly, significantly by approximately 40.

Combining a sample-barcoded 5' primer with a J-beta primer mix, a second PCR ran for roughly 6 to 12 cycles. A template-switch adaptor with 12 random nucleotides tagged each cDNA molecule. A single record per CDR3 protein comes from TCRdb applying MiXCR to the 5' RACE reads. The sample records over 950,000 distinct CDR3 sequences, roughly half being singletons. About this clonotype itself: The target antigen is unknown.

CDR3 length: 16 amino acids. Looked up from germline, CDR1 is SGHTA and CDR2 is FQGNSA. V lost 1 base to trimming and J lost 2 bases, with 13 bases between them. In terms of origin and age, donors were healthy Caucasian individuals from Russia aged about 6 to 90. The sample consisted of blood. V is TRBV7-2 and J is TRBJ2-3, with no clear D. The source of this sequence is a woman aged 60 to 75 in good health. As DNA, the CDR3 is TGTGCCAGCAGCTTAGTGAGCCCGCGTAACACAGATACGCAGTATTTT. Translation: CASSLVSPRNTDTQYF.